One and the same sample provided the 11 T cell receptor beta chains below, sequenced in a study of cytomegalovirus exposure and HLA in healthy donors (dated by TCRdb to about 2017). The method was the immunoSEQ multiplex PCR assay. A mixture of 60 forward primers for TCR Vbeta segments and 13 reverse primers for TCR Jbeta segments was used in the multiplex PCR. Drawn from immuneACCESS, this table holds only the in-frame rearrangements with V and J called that TCRdb kept. Clones are partly lost; checked studies trace under half to an unresolved V gene and leave the rest unexplained. In this sample the table shows around 130,000 clones, about two thirds of which occur a single time. Jointly, the top ten make up 2.6% of the sample. The sequenced sample consisted of PBMCs. The receptors stem from a woman in her sixties or seventies in good health and CMV-seropositive.

The gene calls are TRBV5-1 and TRBJ2-5; D is possibly TRBD2 (5 bases). V was clipped by 0 bases and J by 2 bases, with 14 bases between them. CDR3 length: 16 amino acids. The germline gives CDR1 SGHRS, CDR2 YFSETQ. The CDR3 region is CASSLATGLLQETQYF. CDR3 DNA: TGCGCCAGCAGCTTGGCCACCGGACTGCTGCAAGAGACCCAGTACTTC.

CDR3 amino acids: CASSPSRDTEAFF. The CDR3, as DNA: TGTGCCAGTAGTCCTTCCAGGGACACTGAAGCTTTCTTT. This rearrangement joins TRBV19 to TRBJ1-1; D possibly corresponds to TRBD1 (5 bases). V dropped 5 bases and J dropped 3 bases, with 10 bases sitting between them. The CDR3 spans 13 residues. The germline V gene has CDR1 LNHDA and CDR2 SQIVND (reference sequence). Combining the CDR3 with reference TRBV19 and TRBJ1-1 gives the whole variable domain DGGITQSPKYLFRKEGQNVTLSCEQNLNHDAMYWYRQDPGQGLRLIYYSQIVNDFQKGDIAEGYSVSREKKESFPLTVTSAQKNPTAFYLCASSPSRDTEAFFGQGTRLTVV.

The V call is TRBV6-5, the J call TRBJ2-3; 13 bases line up with TRBD2. CDR1 and CDR2 (germline): MNHEY, SVGAGI. This CDR3 region has 15 residues. Trimming at V came to 4 bases and at J to 4 bases, leaving 2 bases not matched to a gene. The DNA of the CDR3 is TGTGCCAGCAGTTCACTAGCGGGGGGGGCAGATACGCAGTATTTT. It translates to CASSSLAGGADTQYF.

This clone turned up a few times. CDR3 sequence reads: CASSGPGQYQVEGYF. CDR3 bases: TGTGCCAGCAGCGGCCCGGGACAGTACCAGGTTGAAGGGTACTTC. The V call is TRBV7-6, the J call TRBJ2-5; 7 bases align to TRBD1. The trim removed 5 bases at V and 13 bases at J, leaving 19 bases unmatched. This CDR3 is built from 15 residues. CDR1 is SGHVS and CDR2 is FNYEAQ in the germline V gene. The variable domain in full, with the rest retrieved from reference TRBV7-6 and TRBJ2-5, is GAGVSQSPRYKVTKRGQDVALRCDPISGHVSLYWYRQALGQGPEFLTYFNYEAQQDKSGLPNDRFSAERPEGSISTLTIQRTEQRDSAMYRCASSGPGQYQVEGYFGPGTRLLVL.

V usage is TRBV19 and J usage is TRBJ2-7; D is uncertain. Trimming cost V 7 bases and J 0 bases, with 7 bases left between them. The CDR3 runs to 12 residues. Looked up from germline, CDR1 is LNHDA and CDR2 is SQIVND (reference sequence). The CDR3: CASTGSSYEQYF. The CDR3 DNA sequence: TGTGCCAGTACAGGCAGCTCCTACGAGCAGTACTTC.

This chain connects TRBV9 to TRBJ1-2, with 9 bases that match TRBD1. Germline V gene data show CDR1 as SGDLS and CDR2 as YYNGEE. The CDR3 loop spans 17 amino acids. The J segment lost 2 bases and the V segment lost 3 bases, leaving 11 bases of the junction unmatched. CDR3 residues: CASSEPGQGQINYGYTF. In nucleotides, the CDR3 is TGTGCCAGCAGCGAGCCGGGACAGGGCCAGATCAACTATGGCTACACCTTC.

V gene TRBV29-1 combines with J gene TRBJ1-1; D is ambiguous. CDR3 length equals 13 residues. The germline CDR1 and CDR2 sequences are SQVTM and ANQGSEA. Trimming took 6 bases from V and 1 from J, leaving 12 bases between them. The CDR3 DNA follows: TGCAGCGTCACCGACGGGGAGAACACTGAAGCTTTCTTT. Residues: CSVTDGENTEAFF.

With respect to this clone: The DNA is omitted, as the CDR3 cannot be located on it reliably, and the CDR3 follows TCRdb's listing. V and J are TRBV27 and TRBJ2-5; TRBD2 was called by the table and not checked on the DNA. The germline V gene has CDR1 MNHEY and CDR2 SMNVEV (reference sequence). The CDR3 is 14 residues long, counting both termini. The CDR3 here is CASSLSVGAGIGYF.

The chain joins TRBV5-4 to TRBJ2-5, with D unresolved. This CDR3 is built from 15 residues. V lost 6 bases and J 4 bases, leaving 19 bases between the germline ends. CDR1 SGHNT and CDR2 YYREEE come from the germline V gene (reference sequence). Here the CDR3 DNA reads TGTGCCAGCACCCCGCGTGGGCATCCTGGAGAGACCCAGTACTTC. This translates into CASTPRGHPGETQYF.

The rearrangement links TRBV7-9 to TRBJ2-2, with TRBD2 as a possible D gene (5 bases). V lost 8 bases, J lost 6 bases, and 10 bases lay in between. Germline values: CDR1 SEHNR, CDR2 FQNEAQ (reference sequence). The CDR3 runs 12 residues. As DNA, the CDR3 is TGTGCCAGCGGACGGGGATCCGGGGAGCTGTTTTTT. Translation gives CASGRGSGELFF.

This clone was seen more than once but under ten times. The CDR3 region has the DNA TGTGCCAGCAGCTTAACCAGGTCGAACACTGAAGCTTTCTTT. Translated: CASSLTRSNTEAFF. The genes are TRBV11-3 and TRBJ1-1; unclear D gene. The CDR3 covers 14 residues. The V end lost 2 bases, the J end lost 1 base, and 8 bases lay between the germline ends. Per the germline V gene, CDR1 is SGHNT and CDR2 is YENEEA. The full variable domain, its missing parts supplied by reference TRBV11-3 and TRBJ1-1, is EAGVVQSPRYKIIEKKQPVAFWCNPISGHNTLYWYLQNLGQGPELLIRYENEEAVDDSQLPKDRFSAERLKGVDSTLKIQPAELGDSAVYLCASSLTRSNTEAFFGQGTRLTVV.